A single TCR beta chain is shown here with its context. An input of roughly 0.45 to 1 ug of RNA was subjected to reverse transcription using random hexamers. MiXCR, run by TCRdb on the immunoSEQ multiplex PCR reads, gives a single entry per CDR3 protein. The sample carries around 190,000 distinct CDR3 sequences, 85% to 95% recorded once. This sample was included in a study of CD8 T cells in Susac syndrome. This CDR3 is built from 15 residues. Between the trimmed V and J ends, which lost 6 bases and 0 bases, there was a span of 12 bases. The germline V gene encodes CDR1 DFQATT and CDR2 SNEGSKA (reference sequence). Sequencing of TCR beta covered CD8+ and CD4+ T cells obtained from blood.

The sequenced sample consisted of CD4+ T cells from PBMCs. The clonotype originates from a human donor in good health. The V gene is TRBV20-1, the J gene TRBJ1-6; D remains unclear. The CDR3 DNA is TGCAGTGCCCTATCCAGGAGCTCCTATAATTCACCCCTCCACTTT. As protein: CSALSRSSYNSPLHF.